These 2 T cell receptor beta chains came from one sample sequenced in a study of radiation and T cells in renal cell carcinoma. Clones were sequenced by immunoSEQ multiplex PCR, and TCRdb holds only the in-frame ones, with some missing. The data hold 150,000 to 200,000 clones, with roughly 90% observed a single time. Time point noted: blood 4 weeks post-SBRT, at nephrectomy. Sample treatment: 15 Gy SBRT to primary tumor, nephrectomy 4 weeks later. Sequenced here: blood, sampled from a patient whose treatment included radiotherapy and nephrectomy. Receptors originate from a woman between 45 and 60 years old with renal cell carcinoma.

The chain joins TRBV7-2 to TRBJ1-2, with 7 nucleotides matching TRBD1. The CDR3 length is 13 residues. The ends lost 5 bases at V and 8 bases at J; junction bases unmatched: 8. Germline CDR1 reads SGHTA; CDR2 reads FQGNSA. CDR3 protein: CASSRDSSMGYTF. CDR3 nucleotides: TGTGCCAGCAGCCGGGACAGCTCAATGGGCTACACCTTC.

The V call is TRBV19, the J call TRBJ1-2; TRBD1 is a possible D gene (6 bases). Germline CDR1 LNHDA, CDR2 SQIVND (reference sequence). The germline V and J ends were trimmed by 4 bases and 5 bases, with 20 bases remaining between them. CDR3 size: 16 residues. The DNA for the CDR3 is TGTGCCAGTAGTACCTCCCAAATTCCAGGGGAATATGGCTACACCTTC. Translation gives CASSTSQIPGEYGYTF.